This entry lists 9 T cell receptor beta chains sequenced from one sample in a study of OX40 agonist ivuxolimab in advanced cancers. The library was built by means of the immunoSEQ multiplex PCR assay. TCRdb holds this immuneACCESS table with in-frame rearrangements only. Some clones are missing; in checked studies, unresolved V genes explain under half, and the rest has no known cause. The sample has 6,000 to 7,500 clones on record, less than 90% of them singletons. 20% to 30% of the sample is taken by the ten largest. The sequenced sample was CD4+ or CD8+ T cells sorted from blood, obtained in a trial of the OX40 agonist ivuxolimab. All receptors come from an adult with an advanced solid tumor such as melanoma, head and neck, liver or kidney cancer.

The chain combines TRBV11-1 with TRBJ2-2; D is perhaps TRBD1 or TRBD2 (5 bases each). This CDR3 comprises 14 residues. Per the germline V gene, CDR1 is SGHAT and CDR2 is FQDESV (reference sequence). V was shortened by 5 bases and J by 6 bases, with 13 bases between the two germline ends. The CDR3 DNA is TGTGCCAGCAGCGCTATGAGGGGACCCGGGGAGCTGTTTTTT. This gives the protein CASSAMRGPGELFF.

The CDR3 spells CASSSSSYEQYF. DNA of the CDR3: TGTGCCAGCAGCTCAAGTTCCTACGAGCAGTACTTC. The V call is TRBV5-6, the J call TRBJ2-7; D is undetermined. The V end was cut by 3 bases, the J end by 1 base, with 5 bases between. This CDR3 region has 12 residues. The germline V gene encodes CDR1 SGHDT and CDR2 YYEEEE.

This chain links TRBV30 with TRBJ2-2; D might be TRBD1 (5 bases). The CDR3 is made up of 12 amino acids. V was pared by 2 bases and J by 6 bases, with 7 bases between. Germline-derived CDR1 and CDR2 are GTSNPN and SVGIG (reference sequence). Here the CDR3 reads CAWSWGAGELFF. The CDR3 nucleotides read TGTGCCTGGAGTTGGGGCGCCGGGGAGCTGTTTTTT.

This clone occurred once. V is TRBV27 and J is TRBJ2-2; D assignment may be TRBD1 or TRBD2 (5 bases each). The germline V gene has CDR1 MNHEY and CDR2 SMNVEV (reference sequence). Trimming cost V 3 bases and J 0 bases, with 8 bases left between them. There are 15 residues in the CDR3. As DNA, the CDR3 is TGTGCCAGCAGTTTGGGGGTCACGAACACCGGGGAGCTGTTTTTT. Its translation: CASSLGVTNTGELFF.

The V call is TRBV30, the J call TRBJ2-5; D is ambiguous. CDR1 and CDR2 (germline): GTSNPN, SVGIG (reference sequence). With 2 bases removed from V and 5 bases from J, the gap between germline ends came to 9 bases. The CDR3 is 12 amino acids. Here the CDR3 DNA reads TGTGCCTGGAGTACCAGTTGGGAGACCCAGTACTTC. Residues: CAWSTSWETQYF.

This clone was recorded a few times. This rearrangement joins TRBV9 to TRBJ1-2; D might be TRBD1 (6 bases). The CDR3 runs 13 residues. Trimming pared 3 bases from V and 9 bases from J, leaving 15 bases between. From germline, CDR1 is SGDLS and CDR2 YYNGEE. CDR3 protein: CASSEGGPGSYTF. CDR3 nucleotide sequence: TGTGCCAGCAGCGAGGGGGGACCGGGAAGCTACACCTTC.

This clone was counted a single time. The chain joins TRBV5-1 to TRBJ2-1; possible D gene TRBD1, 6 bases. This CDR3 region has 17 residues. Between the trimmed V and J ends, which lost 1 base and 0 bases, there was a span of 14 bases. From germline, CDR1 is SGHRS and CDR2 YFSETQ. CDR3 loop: CASSLSPDRPSYNEQFF. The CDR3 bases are TGCGCCAGCAGCTTGTCCCCTGACAGGCCCTCCTACAATGAGCAGTTCTTC. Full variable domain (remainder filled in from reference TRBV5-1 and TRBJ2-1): KAGVTQTPRYLIKTRGQQVTLSCSPISGHRSVSWYQQTPGQGLQFLFEYFSETQRNKGNFPGRFSGRQFSNSRSEMNVSTLELGDSALYLCASSLSPDRPSYNEQFFGPGTRLTVL.

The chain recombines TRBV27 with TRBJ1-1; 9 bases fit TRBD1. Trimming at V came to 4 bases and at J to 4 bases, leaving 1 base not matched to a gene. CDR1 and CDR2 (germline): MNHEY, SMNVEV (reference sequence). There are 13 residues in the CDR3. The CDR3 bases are TGTGCCAGCAGTTCGACAGGGGGCACTGAAGCTTTCTTT. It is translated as CASSSTGGTEAFF.

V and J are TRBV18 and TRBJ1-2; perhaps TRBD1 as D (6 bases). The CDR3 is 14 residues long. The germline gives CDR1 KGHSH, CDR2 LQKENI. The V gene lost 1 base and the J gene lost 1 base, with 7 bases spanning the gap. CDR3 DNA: TGTGCCAGCTCACCACTGGACAGTAACTATGGCTACACCTTC. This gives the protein CASSPLDSNYGYTF.